The table lists the clone carrying this T cell receptor (beta chain) with many counts. These data belong to a study of T cells after yellow fever vaccination. Study-wide results and limits: Compared with primary, the secondary response was weaker and peaked at day 5, not 15.

There are 14 residues in the CDR3. V was cut by 9 bases and J by 0 bases, with 14 bases left in between. TCRdb re-called the 5' RACE reads through MiXCR, storing one row per CDR3 protein. The sample comprises about 12,000 distinct CDR3 sequences, approximately 5% of which are singletons, and around 1% rests with the top ten. This chain connects TRBV12-3 or TRBV12-4 to TRBJ1-1; the D gene is possibly TRBD1 (5 bases). The sequences come from PBMCs, either bulk or a sorted T-cell subset (CD4+, CD8+, memory, or dextramer-sorted; not recorded which), collected on the day of the yellow fever booster vaccination. The receptor's source is a man aged 25-45 years who received the YFV17D yellow fever vaccine. CDR3 coding DNA: TGTGCCAGTCGCGGGGGGAACATGAACACTGAAGCTTTCTTT. Protein product: CASRGGNMNTEAFF.